Each of the 18 T cell receptor beta chains below was sequenced from the same sample in a study of cytomegalovirus exposure and HLA in healthy donors. 60 Vbeta and 13 Jbeta primers were used in PCR. The table came from immunoSEQ multiplex PCR; TCRdb's copy has only in-frame clones and leaves some out. Of about 98,000 clones in the sample, roughly two thirds were seen once. Specimen: PBMCs. Receptors originate from a man aged 45-65 years in good health and CMV-seronegative.

This chain links TRBV19 with TRBJ2-7, with 9 bases lining up with TRBD1. This CDR3 has 14 amino acids. After removal of 9 bases from V and 2 bases from J, the junction contained 8 bases not matched to a gene. Germline V gene lookup returns CDR1 LNHDA and CDR2 SQIVND (reference sequence). CDR3 loop: CASGIGTGTYEQYF. Here the CDR3 DNA reads TGTGCCAGCGGGATCGGGACAGGGACCTACGAGCAGTACTTC.

The J gene is TRBJ1-4, the V gene TRBV7-9, with D unresolved. V lost 4 bases and J lost 8, with 8 bases in between. The CDR3 has 12 amino acids. Germline V gene sequence: CDR1 SEHNR, CDR2 FQNEAQ (reference sequence). This CDR3 is CASSSPVEKLFF. The CDR3 nucleotides read TGTGCCAGCAGCTCACCGGTAGAAAAACTGTTTTTT. The full variable domain, rest sourced from reference TRBV7-9 and TRBJ1-4, is DTGVSQNPRHKITKRGQNVTFRCDPISEHNRLYWYRQTLGQGPEFLTYFQNEAQLEKSRLLSDRFSAERPKGSFSTLEIQRTEQGDSAMYLCASSSPVEKLFFGSGTQLSVL.

This sequence joins TRBV30 and TRBJ1-5, with D possibly matching TRBD1 (5 bases). The CDR3 consists of 16 residues. Trimming removed 1 base from V and 4 bases from J, with 17 bases in between. CDR1 and CDR2 from the germline V gene are GTSNPN and SVGIG (reference sequence). The CDR3 sequence is CAWSGGGVGGNQPQHF. The CDR3 DNA reads TGTGCCTGGAGTGGGGGTGGGGTGGGGGGAAATCAGCCCCAGCATTTT.

The V and J genes are TRBV19 and TRBJ1-2, with D tentatively TRBD1 (6 bases). The CDR3 runs 16 residues. Trimming shortened V by 2 bases and J by 0 bases, and 13 bases separated the two germline ends. Looked up from germline, CDR1 is LNHDA and CDR2 is SQIVND (reference sequence). CDR3 coding DNA: TGTGCCAGTAGTATATCGAGGACAGCTGCTAACTATGGCTACACCTTC. Translating it yields CASSISRTAANYGYTF.

The chain couples TRBV28 to TRBJ1-2, with 7 bases matching TRBD1. V lost 2 bases and J lost 6; bases outside the gene matches: 15. The germline V gene encodes CDR1 MDHEN and CDR2 SYDVKM. This CDR3 spans 17 amino acids. CDR3 DNA: TGTGCCAGCAGTTTACGCCTCTGGGGTGCGCAGGGGGATGGCTACACCTTC. Translated, it gives CASSLRLWGAQGDGYTF.

The V gene is TRBV27, the J gene TRBJ2-1, with D perhaps matching TRBD1 (5 bases). Trimming cost V 5 bases and J 9 bases, with 8 bases left between them. The CDR3 is made up of 11 amino acids. Per the germline V gene, CDR1 is MNHEY and CDR2 is SMNVEV (reference sequence). CDR3 loop: CASSQGSEQFF. CDR3 in DNA: TGTGCCAGCAGTCAGGGTAGTGAGCAGTTCTTC.

The chain is built from TRBV5-4 and TRBJ2-5; TRBD1 matches at 7 bases. The CDR3 runs to 15 residues. Germline CDR1 is SGHNT and CDR2 is YYREEE (reference sequence). J lost 2 bases, V lost 4 bases, and 8 bases had no gene match. The DNA for the CDR3 is TGTGCCAGCAGCCTACCGGGACAGCGTCAAGAGACCCAGTACTTC. This gives the protein CASSLPGQRQETQYF.

This chain joins TRBV5-1 and TRBJ2-7; D perhaps matches TRBD1 (5 bases). V was cut by 0 bases and J by 1 base, with 14 bases left in between. The CDR3 contains 16 residues. The germline gives CDR1 SGHRS, CDR2 YFSETQ. In DNA form, the CDR3 reads TGCGCCAGCAGCTTGGTCCCGGACACTCTTTCCTACGAGCAGTACTTC. Protein product: CASSLVPDTLSYEQYF.

This clone was recorded a few times. The chain joins TRBV27 to TRBJ1-1; 7 bases agree with TRBD1. Germline V lookup: CDR1 MNHEY, CDR2 SMNVEV (reference sequence). The CDR3 covers 16 residues. V shed 5 bases, J shed 5 bases, and the junction held 14 bases outside the gene matches. The CDR3, as DNA: TGTGCCAGCAGTGTGATGTCAGGGGGTTTGCGGACTGAAGCTTTCTTT. This sequence encodes CASSVMSGGLRTEAFF.

This sequence joins TRBV10-1 and TRBJ1-1, with 7 bases lining up with TRBD1. The germline gives CDR1 WNHNN, CDR2 SYGVQD (reference sequence). The V gene end was trimmed by 5 bases and the J gene end by 10 bases; junction bases not matched to a gene: 7. The length of the CDR3 is 12 residues. The CDR3 DNA reads TGCGCCAGCAGTTTCAGGACAGGCCCAGCTTTCTTT. Translation: CASSFRTGPAFF.

The gene calls are TRBV27 and TRBJ2-1; 7 bases are a match to TRBD2. With V trimmed by 2 bases and J by 3 bases, 4 bases remained unmatched. CDR1 MNHEY and CDR2 SMNVEV come from the germline V gene (reference sequence). This CDR3 is built from 15 residues. DNA of the CDR3: TGTGCCAGCAGTTTAGCGGGGGTCCTCTACAATGAGCAGTTCTTC. Encoded protein: CASSLAGVLYNEQFF.

The gene calls are TRBV5-6 and TRBJ2-7; D might be TRBD1 (5 bases). This CDR3 has 15 residues. CDR1 and CDR2 (germline): SGHDT, YYEEEE. V lost 3 bases and J lost 1, with 14 bases in between. DNA of the CDR3: TGTGCCAGCAGCTCAACTCAGGGCGGATCCTACGAGCAGTACTTC. Translation gives CASSSTQGGSYEQYF. Using reference TRBV5-6 and TRBJ2-7 for the parts outside the CDR3, the full variable domain is DAGVTQSPTHLIKTRGQQVTLRCSPKSGHDTVSWYQQALGQGPQFIFQYYEEEERQRGNFPDRFSGHQFPNYSSELNVNALLLGDSALYLCASSSTQGGSYEQYFGPGTRLTVT.

The chain recombines TRBV19 with TRBJ2-1, with 7 bases matching TRBD1. The junction had 8 bases not matched to a gene; V was cut back by 5 bases and J by 7 bases. This CDR3 comprises 14 residues. Germline V gives CDR1 LNHDA, CDR2 SQIVND (reference sequence). This CDR3 is CASSSRDRGNEQFF. In DNA, the CDR3 is TGTGCCAGTAGTTCCCGGGACAGAGGGAATGAGCAGTTCTTC. The whole variable domain, filled in from reference TRBV19 and TRBJ2-1, reads DGGITQSPKYLFRKEGQNVTLSCEQNLNHDAMYWYRQDPGQGLRLIYYSQIVNDFQKGDIAEGYSVSREKKESFPLTVTSAQKNPTAFYLCASSSRDRGNEQFFGPGTRLTVL.

This clone was recorded once. The rearrangement links TRBV6-1 to TRBJ2-1; 8 bases align to TRBD1. The J segment lost 0 bases and the V segment lost 6 bases, leaving 4 bases of the junction unmatched. The CDR3 is 15 amino acids. Germline CDR1 is MNHNS and CDR2 is SASEGT. The CDR3 sequence: CASRGTGSSYNEQFF. In DNA, the CDR3 is TGTGCCAGCAGGGGGACAGGTAGCTCCTACAATGAGCAGTTCTTC.

The rearrangement uses TRBV10-2 and TRBJ2-7; 10 bases align to TRBD1. This CDR3 contains 13 residues. The V segment lost 6 bases and the J segment 5 bases; nucleotides outside the gene matches: 4. CDR1 WSHSY and CDR2 SAAADI come from the germline V gene. CDR3 nucleotides: TGCGCCAGCAGAGGGACAGGGGAGGACGAGCAGTACTTC. Its translation is CASRGTGEDEQYF.

J is TRBJ2-5 and V is TRBV7-2; 9 nucleotides match TRBD2. V shed 2 bases, J shed 5 bases, and the junction held 12 bases outside the gene matches. This CDR3 has 17 residues. CDR1 is SGHTA and CDR2 is FQGNSA in the germline V gene. For the CDR3, the DNA is TGTGCCAGCAGCTTAACATTGGTCGCGGGGGGGCGGGAGACCCAGTACTTC. Translated, it gives CASSLTLVAGGRETQYF.

The chain carries TRBV28 and TRBJ2-1, with 7 bases lining up with TRBD2. With V trimmed by 10 bases and J by 1 base, 4 bases remained unmatched. The CDR3 totals 13 residues. Germline V gene sequence: CDR1 MDHEN, CDR2 SYDVKM. The CDR3: CATTGGSYNEQFF. In DNA form, the CDR3 reads TGTGCCACCACCGGGGGGTCCTACAATGAGCAGTTCTTC.

V usage is TRBV29-1 and J usage is TRBJ1-1; a possible D gene is TRBD1 (6 bases). V was clipped by 6 bases and J by 0 bases, with 11 bases between them. Germline CDR1 is SQVTM and CDR2 is ANQGSEA. CDR3 length equals 13 residues. For the CDR3, the DNA is TGCAGCGTATACAGGGAGTTGAACACTGAAGCTTTCTTT. The encoded protein is CSVYRELNTEAFF. The whole variable domain, remainder taken from reference TRBV29-1 and TRBJ1-1, is SAVISQKPSRDICQRGTSLTIQCQVDSQVTMMFWYRQQPGQSLTLIATANQGSEATYESGFVIDKFPISRPNLTFSTLTVSNMSPEDSSIYLCSVYRELNTEAFFGQGTRLTVV.